The 30 T cell receptor beta chains reported below all come from one sample, sequenced in a study of cytomegalovirus exposure and HLA in healthy donors. Vbeta (60) and Jbeta (13) primers were used in the PCR. Some clones are missing from TCRdb's copy, which holds only in-frame ones; the method was immunoSEQ multiplex PCR. Found here are around 190,000 clones, around 84% of them singletons; the top ten hold roughly 3.2%. The source material was PBMCs. Every receptor here comes from a man in his forties in good health and CMV-seropositive.

The chain uses TRBV2 and TRBJ2-6; D uncertain. The germline V and J ends were trimmed by 4 bases and 2 bases, with 21 bases remaining between them. The CDR3 sequence is 19 residues long. Germline assignment: CDR1 SNHLY and CDR2 FYNNEI. The CDR3 region is CASSVAPPSWAAGANVLTF. CDR3 bases: TGTGCCAGCAGTGTCGCCCCCCCCTCGTGGGCTGCTGGGGCCAACGTCCTGACTTTC.

This chain joins TRBV19 and TRBJ1-5, with D tentatively TRBD1 (5 bases). Germline V lookup: CDR1 LNHDA, CDR2 SQIVND (reference sequence). The CDR3 totals 20 residues. Between the trimmed V and J ends, which lost 3 bases and 0 bases, there was a span of 24 bases. The DNA of the CDR3 is TGTGCCAGTAGTATCAGGCAGGTAGCGGGACGAACTTATAGCAATCAGCCCCAGCATTTT. This codes for CASSIRQVAGRTYSNQPQHF.

The rearrangement uses TRBV15 and TRBJ1-3; 7 nucleotides align to TRBD1. The length of the CDR3 is 17 residues. The V segment lost 0 bases and the J segment 0 bases; nucleotides outside the gene matches: 5. Germline V gene sequence: CDR1 LNHNV, CDR2 YYDKDF (reference sequence). DNA of the CDR3: TGTGCCACCAGCAGAGATTGGGACAGCATCTCTGGAAACACCATATATTTT. It codes for CATSRDWDSISGNTIYF.

The J gene is TRBJ1-5, the V gene TRBV6-1; 7 bases match TRBD1. V gave up 1 base and J gave up 7 bases; unmatched junction bases: 10. Germline CDR1 is MNHNS and CDR2 is SASEGT. The CDR3 covers 16 residues. CDR3 in amino acids: CASSEVLRGSRQPQHF. The CDR3 DNA sequence: TGTGCCAGCAGTGAAGTACTCAGGGGGAGTAGGCAGCCCCAGCATTTT.

This chain connects TRBV7-6 to TRBJ2-5; 10 nucleotides agree with TRBD2. This CDR3 comprises 14 residues. The V gene end was trimmed by 7 bases and the J gene end by 2 bases; junction bases not matched to a gene: 4. CDR1 and CDR2 (germline): SGHVS, FNYEAQ. In DNA, the CDR3 is TGTGCCAGCAAACGGACTAGCGGACAAGAGACCCAGTACTTC. This codes for CASKRTSGQETQYF.

A few counts support this clone. The genes are TRBV29-1 and TRBJ2-1, with 8 bases identical to TRBD2. V trimming: 2 bases; J trimming: 8 bases; junction bases outside the gene matches: 5. CDR1 is SQVTM, CDR2 ANQGSEA, per germline. CDR3 length: 13 residues. The CDR3 loop reads CSVEWGLGYEQFF. The CDR3 DNA reads as TGCAGCGTTGAATGGGGACTAGGCTATGAGCAGTTCTTC.

The chain is built from TRBV6-5 and TRBJ1-2; tentatively, D is TRBD1 (6 bases). With 2 bases removed from V and 4 bases from J, the gap between germline ends came to 11 bases. This CDR3 comprises 14 residues. Germline CDR1 MNHEY, CDR2 SVGAGI. CDR3 region: CASSYPGGGYGYTF. The CDR3 DNA follows: TGTGCCAGCAGTTACCCGGGGGGCGGCTATGGCTACACCTTC.

The J gene is TRBJ2-5, the V gene TRBV27; tentative D call: TRBD1 (6 bases). The J call may be mistaken, given a closer DNA end match to TRBJ2-7. CDR3 length: 14 amino acids. CDR1 and CDR2 (germline): MNHEY, SMNVEV (reference sequence). The CDR3 region is CASSLRPVGAEQYF. The DNA for the CDR3 is TGTGCCAGCAGTTTAAGACCCGTGGGGGCCGAGCAGTACTTC.

The gene calls are TRBV5-4 and TRBJ2-7; 14 bases align to TRBD2. Germline V gives CDR1 SGHNT, CDR2 YYREEE (reference sequence). Losses at the gene ends were 4 bases for V and 3 bases for J; bases not matched to a gene: 12. This CDR3 comprises 18 residues. The CDR3 here is CASSPGLAGAYGGYEQYF. CDR3 coding DNA: TGTGCCAGCAGCCCGGGACTAGCGGGGGCCTATGGGGGCTACGAGCAGTACTTC. The variable domain in full, with the rest retrieved from reference TRBV5-4 and TRBJ2-7, is ETGVTQSPTHLIKTRGQQVTLRCSSQSGHNTVSWYQQALGQGPQFIFQYYREEENGRGNFPPRFSGLQFPNYSSELNVNALELDDSALYLCASSPGLAGAYGGYEQYFGPGTRLTVT.

This clone came up once. The CDR3 spells CASSQDRGSSGNTIYF. In DNA, the CDR3 is TGCGCCAGCAGCCAAGATCGGGGGTCGAGTGGAAACACCATATATTTT. The chain uses TRBV4-1 and TRBJ1-3; tentatively, D is TRBD1 (5 bases). V shed 0 bases and J shed 3 bases, with 12 bases lying between them. Germline loops: CDR1 MGHRA, CDR2 YSYEKL. There are 16 residues in the CDR3.

The chain employs TRBV12-2 and TRBJ1-4; the table's D call of TRBD1 was not tested on the DNA. TRBV12-2 is classified as a pseudogene. The CDR3 consists of 14 residues. The chain's CDR3 is CASRRGQGGEKLFF. The CDR3 bases are TGTGCAAGTCGCCGTGGACAGGGGGGCGAAAAACTGTTTTTT.

The chain has TRBV5-1 and TRBJ1-2, with a possible D match to TRBD1 (5 bases). The V gene's germline CDR1 is SGHRS and CDR2 YFSETQ. V shed 0 bases and J shed 6 bases, with 12 bases lying between them. This CDR3 has 14 amino acids. The CDR3 DNA sequence: TGCGCCAGCAGCTTGGATGTAACAGGAGATGGCTACACCTTC. Its translation is CASSLDVTGDGYTF.

J is TRBJ1-6 and V is TRBV28, with D uncertain. Trimming stripped 2 bases from V and 8 bases from J, with 4 bases between. CDR3 length: 12 amino acids. Germline V gives CDR1 MDHEN, CDR2 SYDVKM. The CDR3, as DNA: TGTGCCAGCAGTTTAAACTATTCACCCCTCCACTTT. Amino acids: CASSLNYSPLHF.

CDR3 protein: CASSLGQQGLSNQPQHF. The CDR3 nucleotides are TGTGCCAGCAGCTTGGGGCAACAGGGTCTGAGCAATCAGCCCCAGCATTTT. The chain carries TRBV5-5 and TRBJ1-5, with D possibly being TRBD1 (6 bases). Trimming pared 0 bases from V and 1 base from J, leaving 14 bases between. In germline, CDR1 is SGHKS, CDR2 YYEKEE (reference sequence). The CDR3 length is 17 residues.

The chain couples TRBV5-1 to TRBJ2-1, with D perhaps TRBD2 (6 bases). In germline, CDR1 is SGHRS, CDR2 YFSETQ. The CDR3 is 14 residues long. Trimming cost V 5 bases and J 4 bases, with 13 bases left between them. The CDR3 loop is CASRVSSVYNEQFF. In DNA, the CDR3 is TGCGCCAGCAGAGTGTCTAGCGTTTACAATGAGCAGTTCTTC.

This clone was detected only once. The chain recombines TRBV6-5 with TRBJ1-4; D not certain. The germline gives CDR1 MNHEY, CDR2 SVGAGI. The germline V and J ends were trimmed by 5 bases and 8 bases, with 12 bases remaining between them. This CDR3 has 13 amino acids. CDR3 bases: TGTGCCAGCAGTGTGGGCCTCTGGGAAAAACTGTTTTTT. It specifies CASSVGLWEKLFF.

This chain joins TRBV2 and TRBJ1-1, with 8 bases aligning to TRBD1. Trimming took 6 bases from V and 0 from J; bases not matched to a gene: 3. Germline V CDR1 and CDR2: SNHLY, FYNNEI. The CDR3 loop spans 14 amino acids. CDR3 nucleotides: TGTGCCAGCAGGGCGACAGGGGTGAACACTGAAGCTTTCTTT. This translates into CASRATGVNTEAFF.

The chain has TRBV11-1 and TRBJ1-4; no clear D gene. Trimming removed 7 bases at V and 0 bases at J, with 12 bases between. Germline assignment: CDR1 SGHAT and CDR2 FQDESV (reference sequence). There are 15 residues in the CDR3. The CDR3 loop reads CASKLRRATNEKLFF. Here the CDR3 DNA reads TGTGCCAGCAAGCTGAGGCGGGCAACTAATGAAAAACTGTTTTTT.

This sequence joins TRBV6-5 and TRBJ2-3, with 9 bases matching TRBD2. The ends lost 5 bases at V and 4 bases at J; junction bases unmatched: 4. CDR1 is MNHEY, CDR2 SVGAGI, per germline. The CDR3 contains 14 residues. The CDR3 here is CASSLAGSADTQYF. The CDR3 DNA sequence: TGTGCCAGCAGTCTAGCGGGAAGCGCAGATACGCAGTATTTT.

The chain joins TRBV2 to TRBJ1-5, with TRBD1 matching 8 bases. CDR3 length equals 16 residues. The J segment lost 0 bases and the V segment lost 3 bases, leaving 4 bases of the junction unmatched. Per germline, CDR1 SNHLY and CDR2 FYNNEI. The DNA of the CDR3 is TGTGCCAGCAGTGATGACAGGGGTTATAGCAATCAGCCCCAGCATTTT. This sequence encodes CASSDDRGYSNQPQHF.

The chain uses TRBV7-9 and TRBJ1-2; 8 bases match TRBD1. Germline lookup yields CDR1 SEHNR and CDR2 FQNEAQ (reference sequence). V gave up 5 bases and J gave up 4 bases; unmatched junction bases: 6. The CDR3 is made up of 14 amino acids. The CDR3 DNA reads TGTGCCAGCAGCCCCGGACAGGGAGGCTATGGCTACACCTTC. It specifies CASSPGQGGYGYTF.

The rearrangement uses TRBV7-8 and TRBJ1-2; 8 nucleotides align to TRBD1. Germline lookup yields CDR1 SGHVS and CDR2 FQNEAQ. This CDR3 is 16 amino acids long. After removal of 5 bases from V and 5 bases from J, the junction contained 13 bases not matched to a gene. DNA of the CDR3: TGTGCCAGCAGCCCCGTAAACAGGGGGGGACTATATGGCTACACCTTC. As protein: CASSPVNRGGLYGYTF.

The CDR3 region is CASSGKDRGIVAGELFF. In nucleotides, the CDR3 is TGTGCCAGCAGCGGGAAGGACAGGGGAATAGTTGCCGGGGAGCTGTTTTTT. The chain is built from TRBV5-4 and TRBJ2-2; TRBD1 matches 9 bases. Trimming cost V 4 bases and J 6 bases; bases outside gene matches: 13. In germline, CDR1 is SGHNT, CDR2 YYREEE (reference sequence). The CDR3 is 17 amino acids.

This chain uses TRBV19 with TRBJ1-5; weak D call: TRBD1 (5 bases). Germline V gene sequence: CDR1 LNHDA, CDR2 SQIVND (reference sequence). The CDR3 runs 15 residues. V was pared by 4 bases and J by 4 bases, with 14 bases between. The CDR3 reads CASSSLGGANQPQHF. DNA of the CDR3: TGTGCCAGTAGTAGCCTCGGTGGGGCGAATCAGCCCCAGCATTTT.

J is TRBJ2-1 and V is TRBV11-1; 8 nucleotides line up with TRBD2. The V segment lost 3 bases and the J segment 5 bases; nucleotides outside the gene matches: 6. This CDR3 has 15 amino acids. CDR1 is SGHAT, CDR2 FQDESV, per germline (reference sequence). In DNA form, the CDR3 reads TGTGCCAGCAGCTTTGGGAGCGGGAGCCACAATGAGCAGTTCTTC. Its protein product is CASSFGSGSHNEQFF.

This chain connects TRBV2 to TRBJ2-1; TRBD2 matches at 12 bases. Germline V CDR1 and CDR2: SNHLY, FYNNEI. Trimming at V came to 7 bases and at J to 10 bases, leaving 8 bases not matched to a gene. The CDR3 consists of 14 residues. Here the CDR3 DNA reads TGTGCCAGCACACGACTAGCGGGAGACGGGGAGCAGTTCTTC. Its protein product is CASTRLAGDGEQFF. Combining the CDR3 with reference TRBV2 and TRBJ2-1 gives the whole variable domain EPEVTQTPSHQVTQMGQEVILRCVPISNHLYFYWYRQILGQKVEFLVSFYNNEISEKSEIFDDQFSVERPDGSNFTLKIRSTKLEDSAMYFCASTRLAGDGEQFFGPGTRLTVL.

The chain links TRBV5-1 to TRBJ2-7; D might be TRBD1 (6 bases). The CDR3 length is 15 residues. Looked up from germline, CDR1 is SGHRS and CDR2 is YFSETQ. Trimming shortened V by 2 bases and J by 6 bases, and 18 bases separated the two germline ends. The chain's CDR3 is CASSLEGDGTSEQYF. In nucleotides, the CDR3 is TGCGCCAGCAGCTTAGAGGGGGACGGGACCTCCGAGCAGTACTTC.

This chain joins TRBV6-1 and TRBJ2-6; D call uncertain. Germline CDR1 reads MNHNS; CDR2 reads SASEGT. This CDR3 is 14 amino acids long. Trimming took off 6 bases at V and 1 base at J, with 7 bases between the two ends. The CDR3 bases are TGTGCCAGCAGGTCTACTTCTGGGGCCAACGTCCTGACTTTC. This encodes CASRSTSGANVLTF.

V usage is TRBV5-1 and J usage is TRBJ2-7; D possibly corresponds to TRBD2 (5 bases). Trimming stripped 4 bases from V and 4 bases from J, with 6 bases between. CDR1 SGHRS and CDR2 YFSETQ come from the germline V gene. The CDR3 is 11 amino acids. The CDR3 nucleotides are TGCGCCAGCAGCCGGGGTTACGAGCAGTACTTC. The encoded protein is CASSRGYEQYF.

The rearrangement links TRBV9 to TRBJ2-5, with a weak D call TRBD2 (5 bases). V was clipped by 4 bases and J by 5 bases, with 9 bases between them. Germline V gene lookup returns CDR1 SGDLS and CDR2 YYNGEE. The CDR3 spans 12 residues. The CDR3 spells CASSPSGETQYF. For the CDR3, the DNA is TGTGCCAGCAGCCCCTCGGGGGAGACCCAGTACTTC.